This T cell receptor (beta chain) appears in the sequencing data of a study of blood T cell repertoires in COVID-19. About the research overall: Sample material is recorded as cDNA or gDNA derived from T cells, B-cell-depleted T cells, or PBMCs.

V was pared by 0 bases and J by 3 bases, with 9 bases between. The germline V gene encodes CDR1 LGHNA and CDR2 YSLEER. The CDR3 runs 15 residues. How the authors handled the data: It was from reference gene primer amplification that nucleated cell counts were estimated. Using immunoSEQ multiplex PCR, the repertoire was profiled, and TCRdb retains in-frame clones only, with some absent. V and J calls and clone size follow that table, whereas D and trimming were derived from the DNA. The table includes over 600,000 clones, 85% to 90% detected once. Only a few counts were recorded for this clone. Input material: peripheral blood. The sequence came from a woman aged 18-35 years with acute or convalescent COVID-19. V and J are TRBV4-3 and TRBJ1-3, with D uncertain. CDR3 bases: TGCGCCAGCAGCCAAGAAGCCGGGAGTGGAAACACCATATATTTT. Translating it yields CASSQEAGSGNTIYF.